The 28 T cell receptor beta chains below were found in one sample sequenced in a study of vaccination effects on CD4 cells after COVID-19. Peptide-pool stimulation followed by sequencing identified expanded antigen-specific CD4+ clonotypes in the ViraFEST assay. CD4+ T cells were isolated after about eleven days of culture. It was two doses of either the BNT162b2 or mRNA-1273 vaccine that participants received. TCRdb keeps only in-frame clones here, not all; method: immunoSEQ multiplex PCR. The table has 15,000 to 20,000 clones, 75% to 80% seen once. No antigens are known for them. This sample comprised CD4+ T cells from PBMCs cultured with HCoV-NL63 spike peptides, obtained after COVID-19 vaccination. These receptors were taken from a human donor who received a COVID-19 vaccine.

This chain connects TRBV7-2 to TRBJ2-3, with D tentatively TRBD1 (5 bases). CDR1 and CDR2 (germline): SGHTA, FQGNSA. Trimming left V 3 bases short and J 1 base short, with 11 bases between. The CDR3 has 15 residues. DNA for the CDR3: TGTGCCAGCAGCTTTAGTGGGGCTGGCACAGATACGCAGTATTTT. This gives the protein CASSFSGAGTDTQYF.

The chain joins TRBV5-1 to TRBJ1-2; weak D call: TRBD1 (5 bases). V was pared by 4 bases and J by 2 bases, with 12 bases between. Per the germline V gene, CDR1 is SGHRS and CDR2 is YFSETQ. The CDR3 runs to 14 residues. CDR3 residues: CASSPLTENYGYTF. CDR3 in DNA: TGCGCCAGCAGCCCCTTGACAGAGAACTATGGCTACACCTTC. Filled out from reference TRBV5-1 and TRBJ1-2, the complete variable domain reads KAGVTQTPRYLIKTRGQQVTLSCSPISGHRSVSWYQQTPGQGLQFLFEYFSETQRNKGNFPGRFSGRQFSNSRSEMNVSTLELGDSALYLCASSPLTENYGYTFGSGTRLTVV.

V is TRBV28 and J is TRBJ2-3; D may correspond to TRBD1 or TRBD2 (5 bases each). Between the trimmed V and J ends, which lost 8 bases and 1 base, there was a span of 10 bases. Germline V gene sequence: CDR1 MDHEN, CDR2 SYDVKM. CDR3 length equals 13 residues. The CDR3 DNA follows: TGTGCCAGCGGGACCCGTGGCACAGATACGCAGTATTTT. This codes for CASGTRGTDTQYF.

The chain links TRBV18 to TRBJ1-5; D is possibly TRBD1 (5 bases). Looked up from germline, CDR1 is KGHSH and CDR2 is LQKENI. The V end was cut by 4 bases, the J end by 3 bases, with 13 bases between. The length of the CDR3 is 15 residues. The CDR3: CASSRRDGHNQPQHF. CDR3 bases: TGTGCCAGCTCACGTCGGGACGGCCACAATCAGCCCCAGCATTTT.

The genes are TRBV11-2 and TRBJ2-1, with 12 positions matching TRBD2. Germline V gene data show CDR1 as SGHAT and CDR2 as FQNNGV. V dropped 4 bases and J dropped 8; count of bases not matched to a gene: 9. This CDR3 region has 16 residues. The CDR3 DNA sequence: TGTGCCAGCAGCTCTAGCGGGGGGGCAATTTTCTATGAGCAGTTCTTC. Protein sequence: CASSSSGGAIFYEQFF.

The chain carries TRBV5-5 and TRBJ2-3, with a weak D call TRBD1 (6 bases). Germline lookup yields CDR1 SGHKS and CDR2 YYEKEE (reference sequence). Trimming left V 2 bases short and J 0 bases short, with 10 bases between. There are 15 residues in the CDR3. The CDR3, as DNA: TGTGCCAGCAGCTTAACGGGACAAAGCACAGATACGCAGTATTTT. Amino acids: CASSLTGQSTDTQYF.

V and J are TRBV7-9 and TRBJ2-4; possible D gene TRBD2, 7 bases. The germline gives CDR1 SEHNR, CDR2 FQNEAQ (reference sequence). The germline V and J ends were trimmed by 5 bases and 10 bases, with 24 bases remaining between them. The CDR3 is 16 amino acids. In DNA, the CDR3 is TGTGCCAGCAGCCCTCCTGGGGGAGGGGGTAGAGGTATTCAGTACTTC. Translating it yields CASSPPGGGGRGIQYF.

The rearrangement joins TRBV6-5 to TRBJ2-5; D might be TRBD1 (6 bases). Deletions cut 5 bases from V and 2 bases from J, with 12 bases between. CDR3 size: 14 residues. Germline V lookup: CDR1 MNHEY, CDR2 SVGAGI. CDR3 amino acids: CASSTWGPQETQYF. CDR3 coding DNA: TGTGCCAGCAGTACGTGGGGGCCGCAAGAGACCCAGTACTTC.

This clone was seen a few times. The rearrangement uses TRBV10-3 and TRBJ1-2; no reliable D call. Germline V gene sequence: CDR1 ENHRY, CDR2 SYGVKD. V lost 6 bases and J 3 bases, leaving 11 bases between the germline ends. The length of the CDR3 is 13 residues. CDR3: CAISKIEDYGYTF. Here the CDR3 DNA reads TGTGCCATCAGCAAAATTGAGGACTATGGCTACACCTTC.

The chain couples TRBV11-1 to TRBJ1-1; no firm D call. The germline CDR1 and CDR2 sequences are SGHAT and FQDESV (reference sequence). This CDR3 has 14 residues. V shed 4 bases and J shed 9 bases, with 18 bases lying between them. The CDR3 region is CASSSGSLVRKAFF. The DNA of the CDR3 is TGTGCCAGCAGCTCCGGCAGCTTAGTAAGGAAAGCTTTCTTT.

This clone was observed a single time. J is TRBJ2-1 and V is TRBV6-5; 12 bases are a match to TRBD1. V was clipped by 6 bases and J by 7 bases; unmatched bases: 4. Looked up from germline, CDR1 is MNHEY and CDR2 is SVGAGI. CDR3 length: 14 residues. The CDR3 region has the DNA TGTGCCAGCAGCCGGGACAGGGGGCTTAATGAGCAGTTCTTC. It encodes CASSRDRGLNEQFF.

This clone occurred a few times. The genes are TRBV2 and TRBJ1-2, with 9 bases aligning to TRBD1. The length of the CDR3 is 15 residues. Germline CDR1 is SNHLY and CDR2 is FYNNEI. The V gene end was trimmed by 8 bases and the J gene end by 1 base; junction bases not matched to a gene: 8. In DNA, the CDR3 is TGTGCCAGCGGGACAGGGCCGACCTATAACTATGGCTACACCTTC. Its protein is CASGTGPTYNYGYTF. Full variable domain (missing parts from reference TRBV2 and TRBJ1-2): EPEVTQTPSHQVTQMGQEVILRCVPISNHLYFYWYRQILGQKVEFLVSFYNNEISEKSEIFDDQFSVERPDGSNFTLKIRSTKLEDSAMYFCASGTGPTYNYGYTFGSGTRLTVV.

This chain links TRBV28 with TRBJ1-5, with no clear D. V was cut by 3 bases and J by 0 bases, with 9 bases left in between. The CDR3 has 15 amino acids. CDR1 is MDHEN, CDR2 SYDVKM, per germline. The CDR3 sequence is CASSFLAGSNQPQHF. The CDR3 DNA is TGTGCCAGCAGTTTTCTTGCTGGTAGCAATCAGCCCCAGCATTTT. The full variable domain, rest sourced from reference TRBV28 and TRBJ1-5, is DVKVTQSSRYLVKRTGEKVFLECVQDMDHENMFWYRQDPGLGLRLIYFSYDVKMKEKGDIPEGYSVSREKKERFSLILESASTNQTSMYLCASSFLAGSNQPQHFGDGTRLSIL.

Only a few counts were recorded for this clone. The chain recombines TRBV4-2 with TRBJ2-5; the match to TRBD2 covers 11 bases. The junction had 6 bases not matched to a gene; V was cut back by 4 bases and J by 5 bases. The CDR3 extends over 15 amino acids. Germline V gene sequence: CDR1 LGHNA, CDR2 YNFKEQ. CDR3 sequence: CASSRRLAGTETQYF. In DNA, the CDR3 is TGTGCCAGCAGCCGCCGACTAGCGGGAACCGAGACCCAGTACTTC.

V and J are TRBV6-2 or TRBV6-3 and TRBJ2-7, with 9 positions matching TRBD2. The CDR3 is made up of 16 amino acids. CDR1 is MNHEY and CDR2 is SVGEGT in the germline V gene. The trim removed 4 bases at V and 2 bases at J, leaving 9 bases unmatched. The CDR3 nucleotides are TGTGCCAGCAGTTTCGGGGGGTCTAGCGGGACCTACGAGCAGTACTTC. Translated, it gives CASSFGGSSGTYEQYF.

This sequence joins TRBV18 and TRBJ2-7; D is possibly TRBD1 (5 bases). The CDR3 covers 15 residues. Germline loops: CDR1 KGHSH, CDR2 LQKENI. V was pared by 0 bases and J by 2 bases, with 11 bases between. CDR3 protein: CASSPPSLGAYEQYF. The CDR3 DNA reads TGTGCCAGCTCACCACCGAGTTTAGGGGCCTACGAGCAGTACTTC.

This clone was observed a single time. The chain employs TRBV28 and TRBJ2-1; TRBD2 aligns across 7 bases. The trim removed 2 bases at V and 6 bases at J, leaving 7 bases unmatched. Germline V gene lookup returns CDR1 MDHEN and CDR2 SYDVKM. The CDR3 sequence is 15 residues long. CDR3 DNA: TGTGCCAGCAGTTTAAGCGGGAAGCGGGGCAATGAGCAGTTCTTC. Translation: CASSLSGKRGNEQFF.

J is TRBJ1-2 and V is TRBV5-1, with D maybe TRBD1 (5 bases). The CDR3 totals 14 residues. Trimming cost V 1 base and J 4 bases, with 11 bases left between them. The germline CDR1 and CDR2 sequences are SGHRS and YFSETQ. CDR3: CASSLLGDTYGYTF. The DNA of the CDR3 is TGCGCCAGCAGCTTGTTGGGGGATACCTATGGCTACACCTTC.

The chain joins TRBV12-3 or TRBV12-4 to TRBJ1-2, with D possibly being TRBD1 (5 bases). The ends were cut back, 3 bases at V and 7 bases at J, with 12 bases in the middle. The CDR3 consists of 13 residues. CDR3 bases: TGTGCCAGCAGTTTGGTCCAGGGCTTTGGCTACACCTTC. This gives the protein CASSLVQGFGYTF.

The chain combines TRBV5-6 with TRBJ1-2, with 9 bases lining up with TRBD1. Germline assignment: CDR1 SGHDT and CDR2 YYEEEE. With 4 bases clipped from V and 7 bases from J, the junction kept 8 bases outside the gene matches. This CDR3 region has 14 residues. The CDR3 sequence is CASSLRTGEGGYTF. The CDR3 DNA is TGTGCCAGCAGCCTCAGGACAGGGGAGGGTGGCTACACCTTC.

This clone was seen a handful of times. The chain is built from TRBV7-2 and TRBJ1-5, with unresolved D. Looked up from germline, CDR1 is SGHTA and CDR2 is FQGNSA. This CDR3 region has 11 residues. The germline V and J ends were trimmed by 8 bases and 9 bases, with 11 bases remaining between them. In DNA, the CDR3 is TGTGCCAGCGGGTCGATGGGGCCCCAGCATTTT. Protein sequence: CASGSMGPQHF.

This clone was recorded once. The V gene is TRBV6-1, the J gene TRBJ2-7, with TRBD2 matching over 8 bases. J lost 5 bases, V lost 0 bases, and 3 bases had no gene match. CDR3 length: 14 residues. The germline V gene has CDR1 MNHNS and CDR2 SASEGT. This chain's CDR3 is CASSEAGLGHEQYF. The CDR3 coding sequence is TGTGCCAGCAGTGAAGCGGGACTAGGCCACGAGCAGTACTTC.

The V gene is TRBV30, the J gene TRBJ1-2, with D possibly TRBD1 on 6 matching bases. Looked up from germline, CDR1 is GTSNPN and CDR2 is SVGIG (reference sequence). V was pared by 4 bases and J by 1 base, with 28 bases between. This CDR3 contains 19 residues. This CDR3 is CAWTRGQGSPIPVNYGYTF. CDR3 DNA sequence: TGTGCCTGGACCCGAGGCCAGGGGTCCCCCATCCCGGTTAACTATGGCTACACCTTC.

In DNA, the CDR3 is TGCGCCAGCAGCTGGGGAGTACAAGAGACCCAGTACTTC. This translates into CASSWGVQETQYF. The rearrangement joins TRBV4-1 to TRBJ2-5; a possible D gene is TRBD2 (5 bases). V lost 5 bases to trimming and J lost 2 bases, with 9 bases between them. Germline assignment: CDR1 MGHRA and CDR2 YSYEKL. The CDR3 sequence is 13 residues long.

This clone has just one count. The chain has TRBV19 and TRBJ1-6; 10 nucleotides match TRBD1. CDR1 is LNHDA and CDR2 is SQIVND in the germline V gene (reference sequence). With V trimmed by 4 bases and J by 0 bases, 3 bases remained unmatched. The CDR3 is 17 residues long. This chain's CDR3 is CASSKRTGGSYNSPLHF. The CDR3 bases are TGTGCCAGTAGTAAGCGGACAGGGGGCTCCTATAATTCACCCCTCCACTTT. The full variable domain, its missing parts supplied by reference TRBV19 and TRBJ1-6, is DGGITQSPKYLFRKEGQNVTLSCEQNLNHDAMYWYRQDPGQGLRLIYYSQIVNDFQKGDIAEGYSVSREKKESFPLTVTSAQKNPTAFYLCASSKRTGGSYNSPLHFGNGTRLTVT.

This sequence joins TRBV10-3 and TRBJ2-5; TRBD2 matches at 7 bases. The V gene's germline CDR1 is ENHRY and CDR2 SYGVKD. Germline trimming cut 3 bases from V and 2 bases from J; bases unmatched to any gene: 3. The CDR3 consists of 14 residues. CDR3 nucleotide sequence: TGTGCCATCAGTGAAGGCGGGAGTCAAGAGACCCAGTACTTC. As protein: CAISEGGSQETQYF.

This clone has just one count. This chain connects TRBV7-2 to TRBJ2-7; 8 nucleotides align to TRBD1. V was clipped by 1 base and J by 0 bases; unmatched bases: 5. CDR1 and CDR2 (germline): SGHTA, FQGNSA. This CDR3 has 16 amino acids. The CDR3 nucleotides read TGTGCCAGCAGCTTAGGGACAGGGAGGCTCTCCTACGAGCAGTACTTC. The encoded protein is CASSLGTGRLSYEQYF.

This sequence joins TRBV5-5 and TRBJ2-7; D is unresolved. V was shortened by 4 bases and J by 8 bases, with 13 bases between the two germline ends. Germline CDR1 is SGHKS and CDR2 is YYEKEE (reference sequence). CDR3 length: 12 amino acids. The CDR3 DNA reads TGTGCCAGCAGCCCCACTCCGCGCAAGCAGTACTTC. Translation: CASSPTPRKQYF.